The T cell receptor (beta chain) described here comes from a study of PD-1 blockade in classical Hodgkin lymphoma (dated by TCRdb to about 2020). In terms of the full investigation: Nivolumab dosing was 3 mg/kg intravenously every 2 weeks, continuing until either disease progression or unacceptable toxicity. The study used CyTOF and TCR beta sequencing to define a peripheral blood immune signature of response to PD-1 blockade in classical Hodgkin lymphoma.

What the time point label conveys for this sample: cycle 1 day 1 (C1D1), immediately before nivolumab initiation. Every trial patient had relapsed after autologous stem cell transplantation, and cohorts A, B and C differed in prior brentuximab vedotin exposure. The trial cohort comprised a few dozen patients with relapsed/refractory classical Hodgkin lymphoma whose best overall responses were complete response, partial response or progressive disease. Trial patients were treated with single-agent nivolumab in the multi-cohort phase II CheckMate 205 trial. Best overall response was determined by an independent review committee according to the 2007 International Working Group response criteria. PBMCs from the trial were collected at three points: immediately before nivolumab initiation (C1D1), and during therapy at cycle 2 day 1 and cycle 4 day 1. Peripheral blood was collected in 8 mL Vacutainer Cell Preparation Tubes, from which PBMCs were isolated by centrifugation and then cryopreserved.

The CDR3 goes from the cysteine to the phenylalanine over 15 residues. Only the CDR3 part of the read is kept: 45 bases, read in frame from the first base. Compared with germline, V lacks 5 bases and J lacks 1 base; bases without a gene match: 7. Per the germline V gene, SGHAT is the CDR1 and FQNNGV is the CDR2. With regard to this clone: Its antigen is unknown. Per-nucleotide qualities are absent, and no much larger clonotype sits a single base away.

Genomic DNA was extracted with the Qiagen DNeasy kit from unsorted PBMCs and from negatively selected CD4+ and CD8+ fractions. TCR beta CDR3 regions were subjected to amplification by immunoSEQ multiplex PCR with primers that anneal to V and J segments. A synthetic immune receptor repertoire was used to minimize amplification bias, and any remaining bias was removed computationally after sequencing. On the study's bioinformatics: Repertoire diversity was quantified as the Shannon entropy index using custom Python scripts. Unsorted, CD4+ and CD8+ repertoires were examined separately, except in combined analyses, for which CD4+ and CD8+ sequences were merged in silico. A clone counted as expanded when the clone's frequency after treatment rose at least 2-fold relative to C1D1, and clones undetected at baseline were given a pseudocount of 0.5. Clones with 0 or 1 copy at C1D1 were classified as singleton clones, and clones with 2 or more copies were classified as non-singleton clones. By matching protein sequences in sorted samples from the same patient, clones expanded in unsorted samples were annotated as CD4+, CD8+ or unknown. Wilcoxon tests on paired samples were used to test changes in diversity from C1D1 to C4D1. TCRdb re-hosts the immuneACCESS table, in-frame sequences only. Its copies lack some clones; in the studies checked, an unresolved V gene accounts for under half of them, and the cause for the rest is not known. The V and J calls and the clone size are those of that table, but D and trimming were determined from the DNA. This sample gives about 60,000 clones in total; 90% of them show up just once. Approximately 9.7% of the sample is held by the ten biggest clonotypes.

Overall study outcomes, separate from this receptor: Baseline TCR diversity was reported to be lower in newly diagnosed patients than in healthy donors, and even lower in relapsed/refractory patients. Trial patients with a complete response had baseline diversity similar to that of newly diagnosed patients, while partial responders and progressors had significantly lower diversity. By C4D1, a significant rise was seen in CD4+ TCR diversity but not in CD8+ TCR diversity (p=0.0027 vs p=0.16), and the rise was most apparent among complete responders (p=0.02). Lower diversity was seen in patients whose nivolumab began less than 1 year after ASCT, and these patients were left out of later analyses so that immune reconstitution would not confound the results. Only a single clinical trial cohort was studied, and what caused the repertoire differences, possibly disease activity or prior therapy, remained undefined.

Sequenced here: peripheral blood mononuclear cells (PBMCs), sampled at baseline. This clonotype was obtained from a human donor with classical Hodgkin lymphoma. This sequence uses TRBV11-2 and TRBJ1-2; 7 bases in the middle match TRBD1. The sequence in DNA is TGTGCCAGCAGCCCCACCGGGACAGATAACTATGGCTACACCTTC. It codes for CASSPTGTDNYGYTF.